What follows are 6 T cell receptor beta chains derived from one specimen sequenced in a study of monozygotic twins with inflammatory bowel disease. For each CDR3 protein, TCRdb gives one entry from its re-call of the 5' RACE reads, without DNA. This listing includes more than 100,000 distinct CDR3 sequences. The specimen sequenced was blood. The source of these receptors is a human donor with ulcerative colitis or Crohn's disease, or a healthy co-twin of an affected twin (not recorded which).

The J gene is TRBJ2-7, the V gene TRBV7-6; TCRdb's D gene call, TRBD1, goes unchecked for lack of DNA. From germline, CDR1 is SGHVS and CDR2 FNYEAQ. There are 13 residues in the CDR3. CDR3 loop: CASSSTEGGEQYF.

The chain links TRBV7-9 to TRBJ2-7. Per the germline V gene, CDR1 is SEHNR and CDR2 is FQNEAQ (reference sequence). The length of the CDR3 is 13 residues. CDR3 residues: CASLLDSSYEQYF.

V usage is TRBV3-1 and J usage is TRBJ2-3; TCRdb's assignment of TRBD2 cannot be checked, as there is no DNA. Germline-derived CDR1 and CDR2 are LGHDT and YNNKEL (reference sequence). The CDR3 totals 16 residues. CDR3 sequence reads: CASSQVRPQGGDTQYF.

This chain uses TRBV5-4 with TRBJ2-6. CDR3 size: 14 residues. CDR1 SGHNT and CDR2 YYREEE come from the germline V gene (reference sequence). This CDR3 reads CASETQSGANVLTF.

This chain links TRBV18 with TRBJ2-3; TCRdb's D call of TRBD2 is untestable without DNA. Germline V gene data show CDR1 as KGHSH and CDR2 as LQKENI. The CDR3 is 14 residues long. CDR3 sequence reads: CASSPLPRGGGRAF.

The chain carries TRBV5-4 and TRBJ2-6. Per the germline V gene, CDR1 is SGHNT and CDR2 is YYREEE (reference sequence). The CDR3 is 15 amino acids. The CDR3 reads CASSPWYLGANVLTF.